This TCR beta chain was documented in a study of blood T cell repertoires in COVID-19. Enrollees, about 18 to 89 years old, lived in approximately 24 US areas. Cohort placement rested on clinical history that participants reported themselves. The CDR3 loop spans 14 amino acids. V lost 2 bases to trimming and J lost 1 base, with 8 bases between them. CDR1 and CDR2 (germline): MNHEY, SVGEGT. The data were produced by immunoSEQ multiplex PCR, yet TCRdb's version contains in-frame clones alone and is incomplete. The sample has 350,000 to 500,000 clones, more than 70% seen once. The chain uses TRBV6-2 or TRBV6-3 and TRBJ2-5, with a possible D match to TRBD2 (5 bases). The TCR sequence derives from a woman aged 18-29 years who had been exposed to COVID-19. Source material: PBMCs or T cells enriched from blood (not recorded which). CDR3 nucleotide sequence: TGTGCCAGCAGTTACGACTACCTCCAAGAGACCCAGTACTTC. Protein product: CASSYDYLQETQYF.